This T cell receptor beta chain was profiled in a study of T-cell memory formation after mild COVID-19. This clonotype was seen a handful of times. Its antigen remains unidentified. TCRdb processed the 5' RACE reads anew with MiXCR; each CDR3 protein has one entry. The repertoire holds hundreds of thousands of distinct CDR3 sequences, with approximately 15% as singletons. After removal of 4 bases from V and 2 bases from J, the junction contained 10 bases not matched to a gene. CDR1 and CDR2 from the germline V gene are MGHRA and YSYEKL. The CDR3 covers 17 residues. Study results and caveats: Whether second-wave clones peaking at day 37 were SARS-CoV-2 specific went unconfirmed.

The TCR was taken from a young man who had mild COVID-19 (a few samples of this study predate the infection). Cell type and time point are not known. The sample consisted of PBMCs or a T cell subset sorted from them (not recorded which). V and J are TRBV4-1 and TRBJ2-3; 9 nucleotides align to TRBD1. The CDR3 coding sequence is TGCGCCAGCAGCCCCTTGGTAAACAGGGGGCTCACAGATACGCAGTATTTT. This translates into CASSPLVNRGLTDTQYF.